This T cell receptor (beta chain) was documented in a study of shared clonotypes between healthy human individuals. General study points: Naive subsets usually exceeded memory subsets in estimated richness.

Method: immunoSEQ multiplex PCR; TCRdb's copy keeps in-frame clones and lacks some. The repertoire holds roughly 2 million clones, with approximately 94% as singletons. As regards this clone: The antigen is unknown.

Positive CCR7 selection of CD45RO-negative cells yielded the naive CD8 cells, and terminally differentiated effector memory CD45RA+ cells were excluded. The V end lost 6 bases, the J end lost 2 bases, and 14 bases lay between the germline ends. CDR3 length equals 15 residues. The germline V gene encodes CDR1 SEHNR and CDR2 FQNEAQ (reference sequence). The rearrangement links TRBV7-9 to TRBJ2-1; a possible D gene is TRBD1 (5 bases). The clonotype originates from a man younger than 30 in good health. The sequencing sample was made of naive CD8+ T cells sorted from blood. This chain's CDR3 is CASSTTVSPYNEQFF. The CDR3 DNA is TGTGCCAGCAGTACGACAGTTTCCCCCTACAATGAGCAGTTCTTC.